Below, 31 T cell receptor beta chains from the same sample are listed, as sequenced in a study of cytomegalovirus exposure and HLA in healthy donors. Primers: 60 Vbeta forward and 13 Jbeta reverse. Libraries were prepared by immunoSEQ multiplex PCR; TCRdb keeps only in-frame clonotypes and omits some of them. The sample holds over 80,000 clones, 75% to 80% seen once. The sample consisted of PBMCs. The source is a female donor in good health and CMV-seronegative.

This clone was recorded only once. The V gene is TRBV29-1, the J gene TRBJ2-1; possible D gene TRBD1, 5 bases. The CDR3 is 16 amino acids. The V end lost 6 bases, the J end lost 1 base, and 19 bases lay between the germline ends. The V gene's germline CDR1 is SQVTM and CDR2 ANQGSEA. CDR3 nucleotide sequence: TGCAGCGTCCCCATTGGGGCAACTTGGTCCTACAATGAGCAGTTCTTC. Amino acid sequence: CSVPIGATWSYNEQFF.

CDR3 protein: CASSMGRGRAGELFF. The CDR3, as DNA: TGTGCCAGTAGTATGGGTCGAGGGAGGGCCGGGGAGCTGTTTTTT. The chain couples TRBV19 to TRBJ2-2; TRBD2 matches 7 bases. Germline-derived CDR1 and CDR2 are LNHDA and SQIVND (reference sequence). This CDR3 is 15 amino acids long. After removal of 3 bases from V and 6 bases from J, the junction contained 7 bases not matched to a gene.

The rearrangement uses TRBV30 and TRBJ2-2; D ambiguous. V was pared by 3 bases and J by 7 bases, with 9 bases between. CDR1 is GTSNPN, CDR2 SVGIG, per germline (reference sequence). This CDR3 contains 12 residues. CDR3 sequence: CAWSLSGGELFF. The CDR3 region has the DNA TGTGCCTGGAGCTTATCGGGCGGGGAGCTGTTTTTT.

The genes are TRBV30 and TRBJ1-5; 8 bases fit TRBD1. Trimming cost V 3 bases and J 8 bases; bases outside gene matches: 9. The CDR3 length is 14 residues. Germline assignment: CDR1 GTSNPN and CDR2 SVGIG (reference sequence). The CDR3 DNA is TGTGCCTGGAGCTCGGGACAGGAGGATGAGCCCCAGCATTTT. Residues: CAWSSGQEDEPQHF.

V gene TRBV4-1 combines with J gene TRBJ1-1; D perhaps matches TRBD1 (6 bases). V lost 2 bases and J 0 bases, leaving 10 bases between the germline ends. Germline assignment: CDR1 MGHRA and CDR2 YSYEKL. The CDR3 length is 15 residues. The chain's CDR3 is CASSQLTGLNTEAFF. CDR3 nucleotides: TGCGCCAGCAGCCAATTAACAGGGCTGAACACTGAAGCTTTCTTT.

This clone appeared a few times. The chain carries TRBV4-3 and TRBJ2-1; 10 nucleotides line up with TRBD2. The CDR3 is made up of 15 amino acids. The V segment lost 4 bases and the J segment 3 bases; nucleotides outside the gene matches: 3. CDR1 is LGHNA, CDR2 YSLEER, per germline. For the CDR3, the DNA is TGCGCCAGCAGCCCAGGACTAGCGGACTACAATGAGCAGTTCTTC. Its protein is CASSPGLADYNEQFF.

The gene calls are TRBV25-1 and TRBJ2-4; maybe TRBD1 (5 bases). The V end lost 4 bases, the J end lost 5 bases, and 9 bases lay between the germline ends. The CDR3 has 13 residues. Germline CDR1 MGHDK, CDR2 SYGVNS. CDR3 sequence (DNA): TGTGCCAGCAGTGGCGAACAGGAAAACATTCAGTACTTC. It encodes CASSGEQENIQYF.

J is TRBJ1-1 and V is TRBV19; 8 nucleotides match TRBD1. The junction had 27 bases not matched to a gene; V was cut back by 5 bases and J by 1 base. The V gene's germline CDR1 is LNHDA and CDR2 SQIVND (reference sequence). The CDR3 totals 22 residues. The CDR3 loop reads CASSVGSWTGLSDVVSNTEAFF. CDR3 DNA: TGTGCCAGTAGTGTGGGTAGTTGGACAGGGTTGAGCGATGTAGTTTCGAACACTGAAGCTTTCTTT.

The chain has TRBV5-1 and TRBJ2-3; 11 positions match TRBD1. Unmatched junction bases numbered 6, after V lost 4 bases and J lost 5 bases. This CDR3 spans 15 amino acids. Germline values: CDR1 SGHRS, CDR2 YFSETQ. CDR3 residues: CASSGRDRGVDTQYF. In DNA form, the CDR3 reads TGCGCCAGCAGCGGCCGGGACAGGGGGGTAGATACGCAGTATTTT.

This chain connects TRBV2 to TRBJ2-2; D possibly corresponds to TRBD2 (6 bases). Trimming stripped 7 bases from V and 5 bases from J, with 17 bases between. CDR3 length: 15 amino acids. Germline V gene sequence: CDR1 SNHLY, CDR2 FYNNEI. The CDR3 here is CASKLGGASTGELFF. CDR3 coding DNA: TGTGCCAGCAAGTTGGGGGGAGCAAGTACCGGGGAGCTGTTTTTT.

This clone has a single count. The V and J genes are TRBV5-6 and TRBJ1-2, with TRBD1 matching 9 bases. The CDR3 has 15 residues. Trimming took 4 bases from V and 4 from J; bases not matched to a gene: 8. Germline V gene lookup returns CDR1 SGHDT and CDR2 YYEEEE. Written as DNA, the CDR3 is TGTGCCAGCAGCGCTCCTGGGACAGGGTCCTATGGCTACACCTTC. It encodes CASSAPGTGSYGYTF.

The chain has TRBV5-1 and TRBJ2-5; 8 bases line up with TRBD2. This CDR3 comprises 15 residues. The V and J ends lost 0 bases and 2 bases, in that order; junction bases with no gene match: 3. Germline values: CDR1 SGHRS, CDR2 YFSETQ. The CDR3 nucleotides are TGCGCCAGCAGCTTGGCGTCTAGCGGGCAAGAGACCCAGTACTTC. It specifies CASSLASSGQETQYF.

This rearrangement joins TRBV7-2 to TRBJ2-3, with a tentative D call TRBD2 (5 bases). The CDR3 consists of 16 residues. In germline, CDR1 is SGHTA, CDR2 FQGNSA. Trimming cost V 5 bases and J 5 bases, with 20 bases left between them. CDR3 protein: CASSPWTPRGIDTQYF. CDR3 bases: TGTGCCAGCAGCCCCTGGACTCCCCGGGGAATAGATACGCAGTATTTT.

This chain links TRBV7-8 with TRBJ1-2; D ambiguous. CDR3 length equals 15 residues. CDR1 is SGHVS, CDR2 FQNEAQ, per germline. V lost 5 bases, J lost 7 bases, and 20 bases lay in between. CDR3 sequence: CASSLERQKFSGYTF. The CDR3 nucleotides are TGTGCCAGCAGCCTAGAACGTCAGAAATTCTCTGGCTACACCTTC.

The chain uses TRBV30 and TRBJ2-1; 9 nucleotides line up with TRBD2. From germline, CDR1 is GTSNPN and CDR2 SVGIG (reference sequence). The CDR3 has 15 amino acids. Losses at the gene ends were 6 bases for V and 9 bases for J; bases not matched to a gene: 15. This chain's CDR3 is CACQRRGGLSREQFF. DNA for the CDR3: TGTGCCTGCCAACGGCGGGGGGGCCTAAGTCGTGAGCAGTTCTTC.

At least ten counts were recorded for this clone. This chain links TRBV6-6 with TRBJ2-7, with D hard to call. This CDR3 region has 14 residues. Trimming removed 5 bases at V and 5 bases at J, with 16 bases between. Germline V gene data show CDR1 as MNHNY and CDR2 as SVGAGI (reference sequence). The CDR3 reads CASSARVPANEQYF. Written as DNA, the CDR3 is TGTGCCAGCAGTGCCCGGGTCCCCGCCAACGAGCAGTACTTC.

This clone was detected a few times. This chain connects TRBV19 to TRBJ2-3; weak D call: TRBD2 (6 bases). This CDR3 spans 16 amino acids. Trimming removed 5 bases at V and 3 bases at J, with 18 bases between. The V gene's germline CDR1 is LNHDA and CDR2 SQIVND (reference sequence). The CDR3: CASSARDGAGTDTQYF. CDR3 sequence (DNA): TGTGCCAGTAGTGCGCGGGACGGCGCTGGGACAGATACGCAGTATTTT.

V gene TRBV27 combines with J gene TRBJ1-2; 9 bases are a match to TRBD1. CDR3 length: 15 residues. Trimming took 5 bases from V and 5 from J; bases not matched to a gene: 9. Germline V gives CDR1 MNHEY, CDR2 SMNVEV (reference sequence). In DNA, the CDR3 is TGTGCCAGCAGTACCCGGACAGGGGACAGATATGGCTACACCTTC. It encodes CASSTRTGDRYGYTF.

This clone was detected only a few times. This sequence joins TRBV2 and TRBJ2-2; 8 bases map to TRBD2. CDR3 length: 14 amino acids. Looked up from germline, CDR1 is SNHLY and CDR2 is FYNNEI. The CDR3 protein is CATSGGIGTGELFF. In DNA, the CDR3 is TGTGCGACATCGGGGGGGATAGGTACCGGGGAGCTGTTTTTT.

Only a few counts were recorded for this clone. The chain recombines TRBV7-8 with TRBJ2-7; 10 bases are shared with TRBD2. J was trimmed by 2 bases and V by 0 bases; bases with no gene match: 10. This CDR3 contains 18 residues. Germline loops: CDR1 SGHVS, CDR2 FQNEAQ. The CDR3 here is CASSLASGGGAIPYEQYF. CDR3 sequence (DNA): TGTGCCAGCAGCTTAGCGAGCGGGGGGGGCGCGATCCCCTACGAGCAGTACTTC.

The rearrangement joins TRBV7-9 to TRBJ2-2, with D unresolved. The CDR3 length is 14 residues. V lost 4 bases to trimming and J lost 0 bases, with 6 bases between them. The V gene's germline CDR1 is SEHNR and CDR2 FQNEAQ (reference sequence). CDR3 residues: CASSSTANTGELFF. The DNA for the CDR3 is TGTGCCAGCAGCTCTACAGCGAACACCGGGGAGCTGTTTTTT.

V gene TRBV27 combines with J gene TRBJ1-1; TRBD1 might be the D (5 bases). Per germline, CDR1 MNHEY and CDR2 SMNVEV (reference sequence). The ends were cut back, 5 bases at V and 0 bases at J, with 10 bases in the middle. The CDR3 sequence is 14 residues long. CDR3 nucleotides: TGTGCCAGCAGTGTCACAGGTCTGAACACTGAAGCTTTCTTT. It specifies CASSVTGLNTEAFF.

The chain is built from TRBV19 and TRBJ2-5, with TRBD1 identical over 8 bases. The J segment lost 3 bases and the V segment lost 9 bases, leaving 12 bases of the junction unmatched. This CDR3 is built from 15 residues. CDR1 is LNHDA, CDR2 SQIVND, per germline (reference sequence). The DNA for the CDR3 is TGTGCCAGCCAACGCGGAGCAGGGGGCGAAGAGACCCAGTACTTC. It translates to CASQRGAGGEETQYF.

In its sample, this clone was seen a few times. The V and J genes are TRBV2 and TRBJ1-2, with TRBD1 matching 7 bases. This CDR3 comprises 14 residues. Losses at the gene ends were 4 bases for V and 0 bases for J; bases not matched to a gene: 2. Germline V gene sequence: CDR1 SNHLY, CDR2 FYNNEI. The CDR3 DNA follows: TGTGCCAGCAGTGGGGACAGTGCTAACTATGGCTACACCTTC. Its translation: CASSGDSANYGYTF.

The V and J genes are TRBV5-4 and TRBJ2-1; 7 bases are a match to TRBD2. In germline, CDR1 is SGHNT, CDR2 YYREEE (reference sequence). Trimming cost V 4 bases and J 0 bases; bases outside gene matches: 4. The CDR3 has 15 amino acids. In DNA, the CDR3 is TGTGCCAGCAGCCTCGGGGGGACCTCCTACAATGAGCAGTTCTTC. Its translation is CASSLGGTSYNEQFF.

J is TRBJ2-7 and V is TRBV28; 7 positions agree with TRBD1. The junction had 9 bases not matched to a gene; V was cut back by 5 bases and J by 2 bases. CDR3 length: 15 amino acids. Germline values: CDR1 MDHEN, CDR2 SYDVKM. As DNA, the CDR3 is TGTGCCAGCAGTGAGATTCACAGGGGAACCTACGAGCAGTACTTC. Amino acid sequence: CASSEIHRGTYEQYF.

The chain joins TRBV18 to TRBJ2-1; 7 bases match TRBD2. Trimming at V came to 7 bases and at J to 6 bases, leaving 18 bases not matched to a gene. This CDR3 is 17 amino acids long. Germline CDR1 reads KGHSH; CDR2 reads LQKENI. The CDR3 protein is CASYPLFGLDPSNEQFF. Written as DNA, the CDR3 is TGTGCCAGCTACCCCTTATTTGGACTAGATCCTTCCAATGAGCAGTTCTTC. Variable domain in full (rest from reference TRBV18 and TRBJ2-1): NAGVMQNPRHLVRRRGQEARLRCSPMKGHSHVYWYRQLPEEGLKFMVYLQKENIIDESGMPKERFSAEFPKEGPSILRIQQVVRGDSAAYFCASYPLFGLDPSNEQFFGPGTRLTVL.

V is TRBV2 and J is TRBJ2-2, with 9 bases fitting TRBD2. Unmatched junction bases numbered 6, after V lost 5 bases and J lost 2 bases. The V gene's germline CDR1 is SNHLY and CDR2 FYNNEI. This CDR3 has 16 amino acids. This chain's CDR3 is CASSQRGATNTGELFF. DNA of the CDR3: TGTGCCAGCAGTCAGCGGGGGGCGACAAACACCGGGGAGCTGTTTTTT.

This clone was observed once. This chain links TRBV9 with TRBJ2-7; 9 bases line up with TRBD1. Germline values: CDR1 SGDLS, CDR2 YYNGEE. The CDR3 spans 16 residues. J was trimmed by 2 bases and V by 0 bases; bases with no gene match: 6. CDR3 nucleotide sequence: TGTGCCAGCAGCGTAGGGGCCGGGACAGGGACCTACGAGCAGTACTTC. Translating gives CASSVGAGTGTYEQYF.

In its sample, this clone was seen once. The chain combines TRBV5-1 with TRBJ2-3, with TRBD2 as a possible D gene (6 bases). The germline V and J ends were trimmed by 6 bases and 5 bases, with 16 bases remaining between them. The germline CDR1 and CDR2 sequences are SGHRS and YFSETQ. This CDR3 is built from 14 residues. The CDR3 loop reads CASKEGIAGDTQYF. The CDR3, as DNA: TGCGCCAGCAAGGAGGGAATAGCAGGAGATACGCAGTATTTT.

The rearrangement uses TRBV7-2 and TRBJ2-7, with 11 bases that match TRBD2. Trimming at V came to 8 bases and at J to 5 bases, leaving 2 bases not matched to a gene. The CDR3 has 12 amino acids. Germline V gene sequence: CDR1 SGHTA, CDR2 FQGNSA. CDR3 amino acids: CASGTSGDEQYF. Here the CDR3 DNA reads TGTGCCAGCGGGACTAGCGGAGACGAGCAGTACTTC.